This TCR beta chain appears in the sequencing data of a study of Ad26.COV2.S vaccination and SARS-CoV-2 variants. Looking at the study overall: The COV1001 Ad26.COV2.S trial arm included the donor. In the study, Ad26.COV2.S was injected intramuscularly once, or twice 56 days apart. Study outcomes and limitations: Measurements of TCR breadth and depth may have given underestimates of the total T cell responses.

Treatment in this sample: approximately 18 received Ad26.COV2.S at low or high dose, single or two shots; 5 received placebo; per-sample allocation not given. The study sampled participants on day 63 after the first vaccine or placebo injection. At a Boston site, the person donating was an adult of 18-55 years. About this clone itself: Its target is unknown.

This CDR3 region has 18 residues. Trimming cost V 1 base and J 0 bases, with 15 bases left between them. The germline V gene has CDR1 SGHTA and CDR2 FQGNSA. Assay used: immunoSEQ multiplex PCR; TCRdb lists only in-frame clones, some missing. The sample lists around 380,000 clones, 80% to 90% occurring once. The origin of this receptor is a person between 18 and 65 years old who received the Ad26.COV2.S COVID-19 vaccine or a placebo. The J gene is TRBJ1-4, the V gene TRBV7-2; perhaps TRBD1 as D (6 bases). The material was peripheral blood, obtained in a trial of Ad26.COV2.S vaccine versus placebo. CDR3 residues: CASSLEGRGGATNEKLFF. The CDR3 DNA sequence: TGTGCCAGCAGCTTAGAAGGCAGGGGCGGGGCAACTAATGAAAAACTGTTTTTT.